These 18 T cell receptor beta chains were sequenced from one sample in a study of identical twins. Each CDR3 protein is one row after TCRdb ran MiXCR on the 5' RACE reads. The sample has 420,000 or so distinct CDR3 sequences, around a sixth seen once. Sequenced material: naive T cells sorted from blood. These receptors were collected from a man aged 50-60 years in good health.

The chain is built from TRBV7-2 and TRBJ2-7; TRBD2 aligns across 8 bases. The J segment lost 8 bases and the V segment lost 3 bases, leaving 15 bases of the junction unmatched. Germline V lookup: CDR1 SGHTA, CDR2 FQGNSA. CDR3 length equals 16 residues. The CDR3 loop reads CASSFTSGSAEFKQYF. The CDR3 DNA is TGTGCCAGCAGCTTTACTAGCGGAAGCGCGGAGTTCAAGCAGTACTTC. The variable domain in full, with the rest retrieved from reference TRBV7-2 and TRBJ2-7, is GAGVSQSPSNKVTEKGKDVELRCDPISGHTALYWYRQSLGQGLEFLIYFQGNSAPDKSGLPSDRFSAERTGGSVSTLTIQRTQQEDSAVYLCASSFTSGSAEFKQYFGPGTRLTVT.

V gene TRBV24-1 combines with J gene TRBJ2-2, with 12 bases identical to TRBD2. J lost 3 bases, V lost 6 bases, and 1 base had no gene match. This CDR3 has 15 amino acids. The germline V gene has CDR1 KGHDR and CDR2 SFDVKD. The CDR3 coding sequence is TGTGCCACCAGTTCTAGCGGGAGGGACACCGGGGAGCTGTTTTTT. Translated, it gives CATSSSGRDTGELFF.

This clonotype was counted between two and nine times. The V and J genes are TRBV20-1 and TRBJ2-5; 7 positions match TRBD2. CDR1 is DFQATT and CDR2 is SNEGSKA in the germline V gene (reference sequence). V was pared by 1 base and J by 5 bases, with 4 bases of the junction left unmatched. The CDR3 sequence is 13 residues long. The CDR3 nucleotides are TGCAGTGCTAGAGTGGGAGGGGCGGAGACCCAGTACTTC. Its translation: CSARVGGAETQYF.

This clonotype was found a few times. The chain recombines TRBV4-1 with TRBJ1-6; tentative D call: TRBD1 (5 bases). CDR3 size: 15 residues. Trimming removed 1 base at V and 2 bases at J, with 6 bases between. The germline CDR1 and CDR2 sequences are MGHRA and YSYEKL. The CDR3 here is CASSQGGAYNSPLHF. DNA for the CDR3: TGCGCCAGCAGCCAAGGGGGCGCCTATAATTCACCCCTCCACTTT.

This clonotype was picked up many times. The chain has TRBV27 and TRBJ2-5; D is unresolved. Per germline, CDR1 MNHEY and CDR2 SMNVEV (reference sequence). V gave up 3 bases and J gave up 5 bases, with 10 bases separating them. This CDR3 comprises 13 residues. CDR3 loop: CASSFGRIETQYF. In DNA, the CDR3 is TGTGCCAGCAGTTTCGGGCGGATTGAGACCCAGTACTTC.

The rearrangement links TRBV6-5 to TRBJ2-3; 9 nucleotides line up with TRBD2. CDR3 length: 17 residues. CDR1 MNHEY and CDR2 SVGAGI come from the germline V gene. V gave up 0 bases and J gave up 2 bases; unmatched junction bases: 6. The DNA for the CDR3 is TGTGCCAGCAGTTACTCGTCTAGCGGGATTAACACAGATACGCAGTATTTT. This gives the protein CASSYSSSGINTDTQYF.

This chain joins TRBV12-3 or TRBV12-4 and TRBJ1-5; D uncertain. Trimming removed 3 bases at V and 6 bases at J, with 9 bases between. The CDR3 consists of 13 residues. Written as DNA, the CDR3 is TGTGCCAGCAGTTTGGCTGGCAGTCAGCCCCAGCATTTT. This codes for CASSLAGSQPQHF.

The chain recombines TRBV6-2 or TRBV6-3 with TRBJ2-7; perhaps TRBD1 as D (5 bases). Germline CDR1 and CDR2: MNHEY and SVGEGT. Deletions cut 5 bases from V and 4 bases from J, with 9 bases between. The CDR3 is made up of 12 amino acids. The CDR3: CASSRRTYEQYF. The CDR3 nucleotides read TGTGCCAGCAGTCGTCGGACATACGAGCAGTACTTC.

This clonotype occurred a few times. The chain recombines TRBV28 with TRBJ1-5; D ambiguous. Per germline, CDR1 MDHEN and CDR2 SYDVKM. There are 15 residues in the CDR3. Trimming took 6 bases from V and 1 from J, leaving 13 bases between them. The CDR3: CASSFLAESNQPQHF. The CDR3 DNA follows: TGTGCCAGCAGCTTCCTGGCAGAGAGCAATCAGCCCCAGCATTTT.

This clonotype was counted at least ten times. The CDR3 region has the DNA TGTGCCAGTGGGGGTCCCGAGCAGTACTTC. It is translated as CASGGPEQYF. The gene calls are TRBV6-1 and TRBJ2-7; either TRBD1 or TRBD2 may supply D (5 bases each). Trimming left V 9 bases short and J 6 bases short, with 9 bases between. The germline V gene has CDR1 MNHNS and CDR2 SASEGT. The CDR3 has 10 amino acids.

CDR3 loop: CSARAPGQEDEKLFF. The CDR3 DNA reads as TGCAGTGCTAGAGCACCGGGACAGGAGGATGAAAAACTGTTTTTT. The chain is built from TRBV20-1 and TRBJ1-4; TRBD1 matches at 8 bases. J was trimmed by 6 bases and V by 1 base; bases with no gene match: 7. CDR3 length: 15 amino acids. Germline assignment: CDR1 DFQATT and CDR2 SNEGSKA (reference sequence).

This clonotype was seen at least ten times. The CDR3: CASSGGRGEQFF. CDR3 nucleotides: TGCGCCAGCAGTGGCGGGAGGGGTGAGCAGTTCTTC. This chain joins TRBV4-3 and TRBJ2-1; TRBD2 aligns across 9 bases. CDR3 length: 12 amino acids. Germline V gene lookup returns CDR1 LGHNA and CDR2 YSLEER. Trimming removed 6 bases from V and 9 bases from J; junction bases left unmatched: 3.

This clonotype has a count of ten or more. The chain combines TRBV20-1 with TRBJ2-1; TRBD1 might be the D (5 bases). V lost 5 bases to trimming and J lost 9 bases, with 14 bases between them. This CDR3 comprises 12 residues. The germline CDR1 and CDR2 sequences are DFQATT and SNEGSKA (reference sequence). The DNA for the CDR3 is TGCAGTGCTCCCGCTCTACAGGTTGAGCAGTTCTTC. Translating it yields CSAPALQVEQFF.

The CDR3 DNA is TGTGCCAGCAGTTTCCCCGGGACAGGAGGGCTCGAGCAGTACTTC. Translation: CASSFPGTGGLEQYF. This sequence joins TRBV28 and TRBJ2-7; TRBD1 agrees at 8 bases. Germline V gene data show CDR1 as MDHEN and CDR2 as SYDVKM. J lost 6 bases, V lost 3 bases, and 10 bases had no gene match. The CDR3 has 15 residues.

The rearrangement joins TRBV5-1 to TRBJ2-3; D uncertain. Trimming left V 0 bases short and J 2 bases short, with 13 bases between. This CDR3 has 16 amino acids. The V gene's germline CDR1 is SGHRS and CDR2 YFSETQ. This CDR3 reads CASSLVIAANTDTQYF. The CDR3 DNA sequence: TGCGCCAGCAGCTTGGTAATCGCGGCCAACACAGATACGCAGTATTTT.

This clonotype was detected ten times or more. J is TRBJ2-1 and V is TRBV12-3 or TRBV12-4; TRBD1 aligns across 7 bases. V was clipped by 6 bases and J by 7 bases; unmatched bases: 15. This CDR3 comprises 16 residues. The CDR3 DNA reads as TGTGCCAGCAGCTGGACCTACGGGACAGCTCGAAATGAGCAGTTCTTC. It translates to CASSWTYGTARNEQFF.

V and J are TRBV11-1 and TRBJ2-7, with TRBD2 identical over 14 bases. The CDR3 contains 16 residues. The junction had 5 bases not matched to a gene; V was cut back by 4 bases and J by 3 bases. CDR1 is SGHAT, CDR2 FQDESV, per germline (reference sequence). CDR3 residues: CASSSRTSGGNYEQYF. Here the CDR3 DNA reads TGTGCCAGCAGCTCCAGGACTAGCGGGGGGAACTACGAGCAGTACTTC.

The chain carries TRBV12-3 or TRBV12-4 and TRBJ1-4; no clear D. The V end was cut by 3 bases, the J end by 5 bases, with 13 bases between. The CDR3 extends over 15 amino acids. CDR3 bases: TGTGCCAGCAGTTTCGGGCAGTATATAAATGAAAAACTGTTTTTT. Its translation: CASSFGQYINEKLFF.